This T cell receptor beta chain was captured in a study of cytomegalovirus exposure and HLA in healthy donors. Study-level points and caveats: An analysis was carried out later, and it reportedly showed fewer N-insertions in an Asian-associated ancestry cluster than the 666-donor mean.

This clone showed up just a few times. As yet, its antigen is unknown. The PCR had 60 Vbeta and 13 Jbeta primers. The table came from immunoSEQ multiplex PCR; TCRdb's copy has only in-frame clones and leaves some out. The sample lists 250,000 to 350,000 clones, roughly 89% occurring once. This CDR3 spans 15 amino acids. Trimming cost V 1 base and J 1 base, with 12 bases left between them. In germline, CDR1 is SGHDT, CDR2 YYEEEE. The sequence was collected from a man aged 35 to 55 in good health and CMV-seropositive. The sample comprised PBMCs. The chain is built from TRBV5-6 and TRBJ2-7; D is perhaps TRBD1 (5 bases). Here the CDR3 DNA reads TGTGCCAGCAGCTTGTACCAGGGTGCTTCCTACGAGCAGTACTTC. Encoded protein: CASSLYQGASYEQYF.